This T cell receptor beta chain was identified in a study of shared clonotypes between healthy human individuals. The sample holds one count of this clone. The CDR3 totals 14 residues. Trimming pared 2 bases from V and 2 bases from J, leaving 13 bases between. Germline V gene sequence: CDR1 GTSNPN, CDR2 SVGIG (reference sequence). Here immunoSEQ multiplex PCR was the method, and the copy in TCRdb shows in-frame clones only, minus some. The table includes 2 million to 2.5 million clones, approximately 96% detected once. Sequences were obtained from naive CD4+ T cells sorted from blood. Specified subset: CD45RA+ positively selected. This sequence originates from a man between 18 and 35 years old in good health. V gene TRBV30 combines with J gene TRBJ2-7; D could derive from TRBD1 or TRBD2 (5 bases each). The CDR3 here is CAWSPPGATYEQYF. The CDR3 region has the DNA TGTGCCTGGAGTCCACCCGGGGCCACCTACGAGCAGTACTTC. The full variable domain, completed using reference TRBV30 and TRBJ2-7, is SQTIHQWPATLVQPVGSPLSLECTVEGTSNPNLYWYRQAAGRGLQLLFYSVGIGQISSEVPQNLSASRPQDRQFILSSKKLLLSDSGFYLCAWSPPGATYEQYFGPGTRLTVT.